This T cell receptor beta chain was found in a study of cytomegalovirus exposure and HLA in healthy donors. A multiplex PCR was run with 60 Vbeta primers and 13 Jbeta primers. Using immunoSEQ multiplex PCR, the repertoire was profiled, and TCRdb retains in-frame clones only, with some absent. The sample consists of 150,000 or so clones, approximately 84% of them appearing once. Germline V CDR1 and CDR2: SGHNT, YYREEE (reference sequence). The trim removed 9 bases at V and 0 bases at J, leaving 6 bases unmatched. This CDR3 is 16 amino acids long. The J gene is TRBJ2-6, the V gene TRBV5-4; 10 nucleotides match TRBD2. The TCR sequence derives from a man younger than 40 in good health and CMV-seropositive. Sequencing used PBMCs. Written as DNA, the CDR3 is TGTGCCATTACTAGCGGGGTTAGCTCTGGGGCCAACGTCCTGACTTTC. Amino acid sequence: CAITSGVSSGANVLTF.